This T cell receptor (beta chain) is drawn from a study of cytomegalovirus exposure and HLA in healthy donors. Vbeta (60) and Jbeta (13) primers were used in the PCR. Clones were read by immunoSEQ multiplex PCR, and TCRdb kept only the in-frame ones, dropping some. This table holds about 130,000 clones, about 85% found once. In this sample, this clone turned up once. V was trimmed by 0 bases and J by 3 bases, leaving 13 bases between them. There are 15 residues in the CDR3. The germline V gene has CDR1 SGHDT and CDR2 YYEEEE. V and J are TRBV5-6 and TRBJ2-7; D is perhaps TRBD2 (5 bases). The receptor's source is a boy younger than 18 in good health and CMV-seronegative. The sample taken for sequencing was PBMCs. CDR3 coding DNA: TGTGCCAGCAGCTTGGTGGGGAGTATGGGCTACGAGCAGTACTTC. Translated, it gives CASSLVGSMGYEQYF.